This entry concerns a single TCR beta chain. The specificity of this receptor is unknown. Per-base qualities were not stored, and no clone one base away is much larger. The source of the sample is a study of tissue T cells after allogeneic stem cell transplantation (dated by TCRdb to between 2021 and 2024). Concerning the study at large: When multiple samples of a tissue existed, pathologist review of H&E sections prioritized samples with histologically apparent lymphocytes for sequencing. TCR beta repertoires were profiled across many tissues obtained from research autopsies of patients with and without GVHD, as well as in mouse models of GVHD. On the human side, the study was prospective and observational, with no blinding or randomization. The paper as a whole reports these results and caveats: Within patients, how anatomically similar tissues were was a major factor shaping TCR repertoire composition, regardless of disease or transplant status. The patient cohort was small and clinically heterogeneous, and sampling depth was acknowledged as a limitation. In both patients and mice, T cells from blood and spleen picked up only a limited part of the TCR repertoire that was detected in tissues. Which tissue TCRs were alloreactive or antigen-specific was not determined in the study, and some clones might have been persisting host cells. Only a few T cell clones appeared in more than one patient, yet motif-based clustering showed tissue-specific repertoire signatures that were shared between patients. No blood samples were available from the non-GVHD comparator patients.

Its CDR3 holds 15 amino acids, cysteine through phenylalanine. Only the CDR3 DNA stays, 45 bases, in frame from base 1. V sheds 1 base and J sheds 2 bases, leaving 10 bases between their ends. CDR1 and CDR2, looked up from the germline V gene (reference sequence), are SGHKS and YYEKEE. Libraries were made using the immunoSEQ multiplex PCR assay. Adaptive Biotechnologies performed TCRbeta CDR3 sequencing at survey depth and reported CDR3 sequences, V/J genes, productive frequency, and template counts. TCR beta CDR3 regions were amplified from genomic DNA instead of RNA. From the authors' description of their analysis: Jensen-Shannon divergence was used to quantify pairwise repertoire overlap between tissues, with a value of 1 meaning complete divergence and a value of 0 meaning identical repertoires. Tissues were grouped by single-linkage agglomerative hierarchical clustering of pairwise JSD values, and the clustering results were shown as dendrograms. GLIPH2 was applied to all patient samples using simulation_depth 1000, kmer_min_depth 3, and cdr3_length_cutoff 8, and only groups with more than two unique CDR3s were retained. In a standardized tissue-overlap score, Jaccard GLIPH-group overlap across patients was extrapolated to a standard repertoire size of 1000 clones. Linear mixed-effect models, with tissue included as a fixed effect and individual included as a random effect, were used to assess associations of diversity with clinical or experimental variables. TCRdb provides this immuneACCESS table in a form limited to in-frame rearrangements. Some clones are lacking; in checked studies, under half of them reflect an unresolved V gene, and why the rest are absent is not known. D and trimming come from the DNA, and the V and J calls and clone size come from that table. The sample table holds approximately 3,200 clones, of which around 64% were seen once. The ten top clones hold about 17% of the sample.

The time point label of this sample denotes: human tissue collected at research (rapid) autopsy. For comparison, three non-HCT patients with other cancers were selected retrospectively, each having at least five GI tract samples and no known GI disease at death. Autopsy tissues included GI sites from esophagus to rectum, liver, skin and lymphoid organs including spleen, after a median post-mortem interval of approximately 10 hours. Autopsy specimens were bisected, with one portion flash-frozen in liquid nitrogen and the rest formalin-fixed; GI outer muscle layers were removed. To extract genomic DNA from frozen tissues, either the Mag-Bind Blood & Tissue DNA HDQ 96 Kit on a Chemagic 360 or the DNeasy Blood & Tissue Kit was used. Extracted DNA was further purified with the Genomic DNA Clean & Concentrator-25 kit because of concern about red blood cell contamination.

The source was tissue from the right colon, collected at autopsy. This clonotype was sampled from a male donor older than 55 with lung cancer. Rearrangement joined TRBV5-5 to TRBJ1-5; the D gene is possibly TRBD1, with 5 bases matching. The CDR3 protein: CASSLFGAGNQPQHF. The DNA sequence reads TGTGCCAGCAGCTTGTTTGGGGCCGGCAATCAGCCCCAGCATTTT.